This TCR beta chain was identified during a study of CD8 T cells in ankylosing spondylitis. TCRdb reanalysed the 5' RACE reads using MiXCR and keeps one entry per CDR3 protein. The table has 240,000 or so distinct CDR3 sequences, around a tenth seen once; the top ten hold 5.5% to 8%. In this sample, this clonotype turned up many times. Antigen unknown. The study's findings and limits: CD8+ cells made up the disease-linked clones, which were relatively rare in peripheral blood.

Germline loops: CDR1 DFQATT, CDR2 SNEGSKA (reference sequence). V lost 3 bases and J lost 7, with 13 bases in between. This CDR3 has 13 residues. The receptor was isolated from a male donor with ankylosing spondylitis or in good health (not recorded which). The chain links TRBV20-1 to TRBJ2-1; possibly TRBD2 for D (6 bases). Sample: blood, either unsorted or a sorted T cell fraction (not recorded which). The CDR3 spells CSARTSSGNEQFF. CDR3 nucleotides: TGCAGTGCTAGGACTAGTAGTGGGAATGAGCAGTTCTTC.